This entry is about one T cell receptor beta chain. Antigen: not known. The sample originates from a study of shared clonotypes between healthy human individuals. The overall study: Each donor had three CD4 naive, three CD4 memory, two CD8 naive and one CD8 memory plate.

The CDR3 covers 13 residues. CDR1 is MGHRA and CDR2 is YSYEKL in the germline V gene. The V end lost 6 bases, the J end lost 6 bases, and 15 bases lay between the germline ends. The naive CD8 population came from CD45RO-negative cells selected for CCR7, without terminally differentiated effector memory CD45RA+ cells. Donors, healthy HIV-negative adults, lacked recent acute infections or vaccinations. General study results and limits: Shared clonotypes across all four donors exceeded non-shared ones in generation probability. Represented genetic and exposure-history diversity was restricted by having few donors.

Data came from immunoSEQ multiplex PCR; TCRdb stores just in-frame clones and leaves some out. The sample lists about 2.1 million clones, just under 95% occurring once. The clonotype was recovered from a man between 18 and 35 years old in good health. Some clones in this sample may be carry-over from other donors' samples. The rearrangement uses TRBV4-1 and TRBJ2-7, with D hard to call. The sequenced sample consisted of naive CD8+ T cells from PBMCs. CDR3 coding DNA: TGCGCCAGCAGTCTCAACATCGGCCTCGAGCAGTACTTC. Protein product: CASSLNIGLEQYF.